Relative to its sample, the clone carrying this TCR beta chain is medium-sized. Its antigen is not known. The data belong to a study of spatial heterogeneity in lung cancer. Study observations and caveats: It was found that expanded intratumoral alpha and beta TCR counts tracked tumor mutation counts.

MiXCR was run by TCRdb on the 5' RACE reads, yielding one entry per CDR3 protein. The table records about 3,500 distinct CDR3 sequences, around 5% of them present only once. Time point reported: sample taken at primary tumor resection. The sequenced sample was lung tumor tissue, obtained at surgery. The clonotype was recovered from a female donor with early-stage non-small cell lung cancer.

The CDR3, as DNA: TGTGCCAGCAGGGGACAGCGAAACCCTAATGAAAAACTGTTTTTT. Translating it yields CASRGQRNPNEKLFF. This rearrangement joins TRBV6-2 or TRBV6-3 to TRBJ1-4, with 7 bases aligning to TRBD1. Germline-derived CDR1 and CDR2 are MNHEY and SVGEGT. The CDR3 has 15 residues. Trimming removed 6 bases from V and 3 bases from J; junction bases left unmatched: 7.